The 25 T cell receptor beta chains reported below all come from one sample, sequenced in a study of blood T cell repertoires in COVID-19 (dated by TCRdb to 2020 to 2022). Library creation used the immunoSEQ multiplex PCR assay. This is the immuneACCESS table as TCRdb keeps it, with only in-frame sequences that have V and J called. A part of the clones is gone; compared with another copy, unresolved V genes explain less than half, and the rest is unexplained. The sample data list 310,000 or so clones, and about 87% of these were observed just once. The top ten hold approximately 10% of the sample. Input material: peripheral blood. These receptors came from a man younger than 40 with COVID-19, enrolled during active disease.

The V gene is TRBV7-3, the J gene TRBJ1-6; D call uncertain. There are 14 residues in the CDR3. Germline V gene lookup returns CDR1 SGHTA and CDR2 FQGTGA. V dropped 2 bases and J dropped 6 bases, with 8 bases sitting between them. This CDR3 is CASSLVPVNSPLHF. In nucleotides, the CDR3 is TGTGCCAGCAGCTTAGTCCCCGTTAATTCACCCCTCCACTTT.

V usage is TRBV15 and J usage is TRBJ2-7, with a possible D match to TRBD2 (6 bases). The length of the CDR3 is 12 residues. Germline CDR1 reads LNHNV; CDR2 reads YYDKDF (reference sequence). The V gene lost 4 bases and the J gene lost 5 bases, with 9 bases spanning the gap. The CDR3 coding sequence is TGTGCCACCAGCATCCGGGGGAACGAGCAGTACTTC. This sequence encodes CATSIRGNEQYF.

The chain couples TRBV24-1 to TRBJ1-4; no definite D call. This CDR3 has 14 amino acids. The V and J ends lost 2 bases and 14 bases respectively, with 17 bases between them. Germline CDR1 and CDR2: KGHDR and SFDVKD. Here the CDR3 DNA reads TGTGCCACCAGTGATTCCCAGGTCCCCCCGTCCCTGTTTTTT. Translation gives CATSDSQVPPSLFF.

The J gene is TRBJ2-7, the V gene TRBV4-3; tentatively, D is TRBD2 (6 bases). Per the germline V gene, CDR1 is LGHNA and CDR2 is YSLEER. This CDR3 is 15 amino acids long. V lost 3 bases and J 7 bases, leaving 19 bases between the germline ends. CDR3 DNA: TGCGCCAGCAGCCACCGCCAGGCGGGATATGTGGAGCAGTACTTC. It encodes CASSHRQAGYVEQYF.

As for this clone: Compared with germline, one end of the junction differs, possibly owing to a read error. This chain connects TRBV25-1 to TRBJ2-7, with D maybe TRBD2 (5 bases). The germline V gene has CDR1 MGHDK and CDR2 SYGVNS. CDR3 size: 12 residues. The CDR3: CATSILASEQYF. CDR3 DNA: TGTGCCACCAGTATATTAGCGAGCGAGCAGTACTTC.

CDR3 in amino acids: CASRSLAGDSNEQFF. The CDR3 DNA reads TGTGCCAGCAGGTCACTAGCGGGAGATAGCAATGAGCAGTTCTTC. The gene calls are TRBV6-5 and TRBJ2-1; 11 bases align to TRBD2. J gave up 6 bases and V 6 bases, and 7 bases lay outside the gene matches. The germline CDR1 and CDR2 sequences are MNHEY and SVGAGI. The CDR3 runs 15 residues.

Notes on this clone: Other nucleotide sequences from this sample produce the same CDR3. This chain connects TRBV15 to TRBJ2-7, with TRBD1 matching over 8 bases. Germline V gene lookup returns CDR1 LNHNV and CDR2 YYDKDF (reference sequence). V shed 1 base, J shed 6 bases, and the junction held 5 bases outside the gene matches. The CDR3 covers 14 residues. The CDR3 region is CATSRGGQGGEQYF. CDR3 in DNA: TGTGCCACCAGCAGAGGAGGACAGGGTGGCGAGCAGTACTTC.

This clone was counted a single time. J is TRBJ2-7 and V is TRBV19; 9 positions agree with TRBD2. The CDR3 length is 16 residues. CDR1 is LNHDA and CDR2 is SQIVND in the germline V gene (reference sequence). The junction had 19 bases not matched to a gene; V was cut back by 9 bases and J by 7 bases. CDR3 DNA sequence: TGTGCCAGCCGCCCCCGCGGGTCTAGCGGGACTCGAGAGCAGTACTTC. It yields the protein CASRPRGSSGTREQYF.

The rearrangement links TRBV9 to TRBJ2-7; tentative D call: TRBD1 (5 bases). CDR1 is SGDLS, CDR2 YYNGEE, per germline. The CDR3 spans 14 residues. V shed 4 bases and J shed 1 base, with 12 bases lying between them. The CDR3 here is CASSMGPQSYEQYF. The DNA of the CDR3 is TGTGCCAGCAGCATGGGGCCCCAGTCCTACGAGCAGTACTTC.

The chain carries TRBV29-1 and TRBJ2-7; 9 nucleotides agree with TRBD1. Per germline, CDR1 SQVTM and CDR2 ANQGSEA. Germline trimming cut 0 bases from V and 2 bases from J; bases unmatched to any gene: 8. There are 16 residues in the CDR3. The CDR3 DNA reads as TGCAGCGTTGAAGATCGGCATCGGACAGGGGCCTACGAGCAGTACTTC. It is translated as CSVEDRHRTGAYEQYF.

This chain connects TRBV2 to TRBJ1-3, with TRBD1 matching 9 bases. The CDR3 sequence is 16 residues long. CDR1 is SNHLY, CDR2 FYNNEI, per germline. With V trimmed by 2 bases and J by 2 bases, 4 bases remained unmatched. The CDR3: CASSELRQGAGNTIYF. CDR3 bases: TGTGCCAGCAGTGAATTAAGACAGGGGGCTGGAAACACCATATATTTT.

The V call is TRBV28, the J call TRBJ2-1; 10 bases map to TRBD2. This CDR3 has 16 residues. The trim removed 6 bases at V and 9 bases at J, leaving 14 bases unmatched. Germline V gives CDR1 MDHEN, CDR2 SYDVKM. The CDR3 sequence: CASRATTSGASSEQFF. In nucleotides, the CDR3 is TGTGCCAGCAGGGCGACAACTAGCGGGGCCTCCAGTGAGCAGTTCTTC.

The chain employs TRBV5-1 and TRBJ2-7; 11 bases align to TRBD2. Germline CDR1 and CDR2: SGHRS and YFSETQ. J was trimmed by 0 bases and V by 4 bases; bases with no gene match: 6. The CDR3 loop spans 16 amino acids. In nucleotides, the CDR3 is TGCGCCAGCAGCACCGGGACTAGCGGTAACTCCTACGAGCAGTACTTC. It is translated as CASSTGTSGNSYEQYF.

The J gene is TRBJ2-7, the V gene TRBV28, with D hard to call. The germline V gene has CDR1 MDHEN and CDR2 SYDVKM. V lost 3 bases to trimming and J lost 0 bases, with 9 bases between them. The CDR3 loop spans 14 amino acids. The CDR3 DNA reads as TGTGCCAGCAGTTTTGTGAGCGACTCCTACGAGCAGTACTTC. Encoded protein: CASSFVSDSYEQYF.

The chain couples TRBV6-2 or TRBV6-3 to TRBJ2-3; 9 nucleotides match TRBD2. The germline V gene has CDR1 MNHEY and CDR2 SVGEGT. The CDR3 runs to 18 residues. V gave up 2 bases and J gave up 3 bases; unmatched junction bases: 12. The CDR3 sequence: CASSYPSFGGGATDTQYF. As DNA, the CDR3 is TGTGCCAGCAGTTACCCCTCATTCGGCGGGGGGGCGACAGATACGCAGTATTTT.

This sequence joins TRBV3-1 (or the pseudogene TRBV3-2) and TRBJ1-2; TRBD1 agrees at 8 bases. Trimming removed 3 bases from V and 8 bases from J; junction bases left unmatched: 17. CDR3 size: 17 residues. Per the germline V gene, CDR1 is LGHDT and CDR2 is YNNKEL (reference sequence). CDR3 in DNA: TGTGCCAGCAGCCAGTCGACAGGGGTCCCCCCCATTTGGGGCTACACCTTC. It encodes CASSQSTGVPPIWGYTF.

This clone was recorded once. V and J are TRBV19 and TRBJ2-3, with D unclear. Looked up from germline, CDR1 is LNHDA and CDR2 is SQIVND (reference sequence). Trimming took off 5 bases at V and 5 bases at J, with 11 bases between the two ends. There are 13 residues in the CDR3. CDR3 residues: CASSPPVRDTQYF. As DNA, the CDR3 is TGTGCCAGTAGTCCGCCGGTTCGAGATACGCAGTATTTT. Filled out from reference TRBV19 and TRBJ2-3, the complete variable domain reads DGGITQSPKYLFRKEGQNVTLSCEQNLNHDAMYWYRQDPGQGLRLIYYSQIVNDFQKGDIAEGYSVSREKKESFPLTVTSAQKNPTAFYLCASSPPVRDTQYFGPGTRLTVL.

V and J are TRBV2 and TRBJ1-1, with a weak D call TRBD1 (6 bases). The CDR3 is 15 amino acids. V lost 6 bases, J lost 1 base, and 15 bases lay in between. Germline V gives CDR1 SNHLY, CDR2 FYNNEI. This chain's CDR3 is CASSDLGHPNTEAFF. CDR3 sequence (DNA): TGTGCCAGCAGCGATTTGGGACATCCGAACACTGAAGCTTTCTTT.

The CDR3 region is CASSFETLTSGANVLTF. The CDR3 coding sequence is TGTGCCAGCAGTTTCGAAACGCTAACCTCTGGGGCCAACGTCCTGACTTTC. This sequence joins TRBV6-2 or TRBV6-3 and TRBJ2-6; D call uncertain. Germline V lookup: CDR1 MNHEY, CDR2 SVGEGT. The CDR3 spans 17 residues. V was shortened by 4 bases and J by 0 bases, with 13 bases between the two germline ends.

The chain links TRBV7-3 to TRBJ2-6, with 7 bases fitting TRBD2. The CDR3 totals 17 residues. Germline V gives CDR1 SGHTA, CDR2 FQGTGA. V trimming: 3 bases; J trimming: 0 bases; junction bases outside the gene matches: 5. The CDR3 region is CASSFGLVNSGANVLTF. The DNA for the CDR3 is TGTGCCAGCAGCTTCGGACTAGTGAACTCTGGGGCCAACGTCCTGACTTTC.

The chain links TRBV7-3 to TRBJ2-6; tentative D call: TRBD1 (5 bases). Germline assignment: CDR1 SGHTA and CDR2 FQGTGA. Trimming cost V 1 base and J 3 bases, with 10 bases left between them. The CDR3 extends over 16 amino acids. The CDR3 bases are TGTGCCAGCAGCTTAATGTCAGGGCGTGGGGCCAACGTCCTGACTTTC. This codes for CASSLMSGRGANVLTF.

This clone was counted a few times. J is TRBJ2-5 and V is TRBV19; perhaps TRBD1 as D (6 bases). This CDR3 has 15 amino acids. Germline CDR1 is LNHDA and CDR2 is SQIVND (reference sequence). The V end lost 4 bases, the J end lost 0 bases, and 12 bases lay between the germline ends. CDR3 protein: CASSRRRDNQETQYF. In DNA, the CDR3 is TGTGCCAGTAGTAGACGCCGGGACAACCAAGAGACCCAGTACTTC.

The V gene is TRBV19, the J gene TRBJ2-1; 9 nucleotides agree with TRBD1. The ends lost 8 bases at V and 3 bases at J; junction bases unmatched: 11. The germline gives CDR1 LNHDA, CDR2 SQIVND (reference sequence). The CDR3 loop spans 16 amino acids. The CDR3 DNA is TGTGCCAGTTCTCTATCCGGGACAGGGTTCTACAATGAGCAGTTCTTC. Its translation is CASSLSGTGFYNEQFF.

This clone has only one observation. This sequence joins TRBV4-2 and TRBJ2-3; 11 positions agree with TRBD2. With V trimmed by 2 bases and J by 4 bases, 2 bases remained unmatched. There are 15 residues in the CDR3. CDR1 and CDR2 from the germline V gene are LGHNA and YNFKEQ. CDR3 amino acids: CASSQTSGGPDTQYF. The CDR3 bases are TGTGCCAGCAGCCAAACTAGCGGGGGACCAGATACGCAGTATTTT.

This clone has more than one count but fewer than ten. J is TRBJ2-7 and V is TRBV6-2 or TRBV6-3, with TRBD2 matching over 7 bases. V was pared by 3 bases and J by 6 bases, with 8 bases of the junction left unmatched. The CDR3 loop spans 14 amino acids. Germline V gene lookup returns CDR1 MNHEY and CDR2 SVGEGT. The CDR3 nucleotides are TGTGCCAGCAGTTATGGGGGAGGGATGCGCGAGCAGTACTTC. Translation gives CASSYGGGMREQYF.